The source of this T cell receptor beta chain is a study of T-cell reconstitution after alpha-beta-depleted transplantation in children. Molecular barcoding with unique molecular identifiers was used for the TCRbeta library. TCRdb re-called the PCR reads with MiXCR, one entry per CDR3 protein. The sample includes about 580,000 distinct CDR3 sequences, under 30% of them seen just once. CDR1 and CDR2 from the germline V gene are DFQATT and SNEGSKA (reference sequence). This CDR3 has 13 amino acids. Trimming shortened V by 4 bases and J by 7 bases, and 14 bases separated the two germline ends. This clonotype was seen only a few times. Its antigen is unidentified. Study results and caveats: From surviving recipient T cells and thymic progenitors came the high day-60 TCRbeta diversity observed in some patients. Expanded graft clones, several hundred of them, were reportedly the source of alpha-beta T cells about two months after transplant.

The clonotype originates from a boy less than two years old who had a stem cell transplant for acute myeloid leukemia, so the T cells may come from the graft donor. This chain joins TRBV20-1 and TRBJ1-5; no clear D gene. Sample: PBMCs, mostly from graft donor cells, taken 360 days after TCRalphabeta/CD19-depleted stem cell transplant. CDR3 nucleotides: TGCAGTGCTACCAAGGCCCCGGGACAGCCCCAGCATTTT. It encodes CSATKAPGQPQHF.